This T cell receptor beta chain was captured in a study of circulating and synovial CD4+ cells in juvenile arthritis. The CDR3 is made up of 14 amino acids. Germline V gives CDR1 SEHNR, CDR2 FQNEAQ (reference sequence). Germline trimming cut 6 bases from V and 2 bases from J; bases unmatched to any gene: 6. Repertoires were generated with immunoSEQ multiplex PCR, while TCRdb's copy carries only in-frame clones and drops some. The sample includes 30,000 to 40,000 clones, about 95% of them seen just once. The chain is built from TRBV7-9 and TRBJ2-5; 7 bases are a match to TRBD2. Material for sequencing was CD4+ T cells from blood. This TCR was recovered from a human donor with juvenile idiopathic arthritis. CDR3 sequence reads: CASSGGSLQETQYF. The CDR3 region has the DNA TGTGCCAGCAGTGGCGGGAGTTTACAAGAGACCCAGTACTTC. Looking up the rest from reference TRBV7-9 and TRBJ2-5 gives the full variable domain: DTGVSQNPRHKITKRGQNVTFRCDPISEHNRLYWYRQTLGQGPEFLTYFQNEAQLEKSRLLSDRFSAERPKGSFSTLEIQRTEQGDSAMYLCASSGGSLQETQYFGPGTRLLVL.